This entry describes one TCR beta chain. This clone has a handful of counts. No antigen is known for it. Per-base quality was not reported, and no clone a single base away is much larger than it. This specimen comes from a study of CD8+ T cells in alopecia areata (dated by TCRdb to 2016 to 2018). Turning to the overall study: The treated patients took part in an open-label pilot trial in which moderate-to-severe alopecia areata was treated with oral tofacitinib at 5 to 10 mg twice daily. The RNA source kit depended on sample type: the PAXgene miRNA kit for fixed scalp, the miRNeasy kit for PBMCs, and the RNeasy kit for mouse skin. Tofacitinib-treated patients had biopsies at baseline and at 4 and 24 weeks of treatment, with a later scalp biopsy in several patients. Human TCRbeta sequencing covered scalp tissue and sorted CD4+ and CD8+ peripheral blood T cells from patchy and totalis/universalis alopecia areata patients and healthy controls. Tofacitinib was given for 6 to 18 months, followed by 6 months of follow-up off drug to assess delayed response and recurrence. immunoSEQ multiplex PCR using 35 Vbeta forward primers and 13 Jbeta reverse primers was used to amplify TCRbeta CDR3 regions. High-throughput TCRbeta sequencing was used to examine T cell clonal expansion in alopecia areata in both the C3H/HeJ mouse model and human patients. Scalp clonality was compared across normal scalp (n=4), patchy alopecia areata scalp (n=8), and alopecia totalis/universalis scalp (n=8). Beyond this particular receptor, the publication reports: Lesional scalp, especially in alopecia totalis/universalis, showed higher clonality and more expanded CD8+ clones than normal scalp, suggesting antigenic drive. Shared TCR sequences between patients were less evident than in mice, which may be partly attributable to HLA diversity in the patient population. Unlike mouse skin, which is dominated by gammadelta T cells, normal human skin has resident alphabeta T cells that are also sequenced, and this complicates analysis of the scalp TCR repertoire.

The CDR1 and CDR2 encoded by the germline V gene are SQVTM and ANQGSEA. The CDR3 has 15 amino acids, counting the end cysteine and phenylalanine. Just CDR3 DNA is preserved here, 45 bases in frame from base 1. V and J are truncated by 4 bases and 3 bases respectively, leaving an intervening sequence of 18 bases. Library generation was performed with the immunoSEQ multiplex PCR assay. For TCR sequencing, RNA was extracted from every sample and reverse transcribed into cDNA to serve as template. SuperScript III was used to make first-strand cDNA, primed with a 2:1 mix of oligo-dT and random hexamers. A synthetic immune receptor repertoire was used to gauge amplification bias, and whatever bias remained was removed computationally. On the study's bioinformatics: Raw reads were preprocessed to remove errors, and CDR3 was defined by IMGT conventions from the conserved cysteine to phenylalanine. Clonality was computed as 1 minus the Shannon entropy, with the entropy normalized by log2 of the number of productive unique TCRs. Whether scalp clones were CD4 or CD8 was inferred by matching scalp TCRbeta sequences against CD4 and CD8 repertoires sorted from blood. TCRdb holds this immuneACCESS table with in-frame rearrangements only. Some clones are missing; in checked studies, unresolved V genes explain under half, and the rest has no known cause. V and J calls and clone size come straight from that table; D and trimming were deduced from the DNA. This sample is represented by some 130,000 clones; around 49% of them were singletons. The ten top clones hold roughly a sixth of the sample.

This specimen's time point label, interpreted: baseline before oral tofacitinib. Peripheral blood and lesional scalp punch biopsies were obtained from patients with alopecia areata. PBMCs were isolated by density centrifugation and stained for CD3, CD4 and CD8, after which CD4+ and CD8+ T cells were sorted on a FACSAria. The sequence derives from a human donor with alopecia areata. The starting material was CD8+ T cells sorted from blood, obtained at week 0. The V and J genes are TRBV29-1 and TRBJ2-5, with the D gene too uncertain to name. The CDR3 corresponds to CSVVWGRRLEETQYF. The nucleotide sequence is given as TGCAGCGTTGTCTGGGGTCGTCGATTGGAAGAGACCCAGTACTTC.